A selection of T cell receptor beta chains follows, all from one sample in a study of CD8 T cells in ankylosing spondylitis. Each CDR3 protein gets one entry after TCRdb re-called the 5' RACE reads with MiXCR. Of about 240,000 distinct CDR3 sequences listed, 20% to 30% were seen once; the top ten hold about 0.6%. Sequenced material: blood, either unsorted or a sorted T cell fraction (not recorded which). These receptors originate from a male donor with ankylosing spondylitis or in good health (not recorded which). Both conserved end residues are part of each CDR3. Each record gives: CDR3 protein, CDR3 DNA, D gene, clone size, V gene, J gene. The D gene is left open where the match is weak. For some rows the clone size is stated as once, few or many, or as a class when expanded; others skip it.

CDR3: CSAPTQHSADTQYF
DNA: TGCAGTGCTCCCACCCAGCATTCAGCAGATACGCAGTATTTT
D: -
size: many
V: TRBV20-1
J: TRBJ2-3

CDR3: CSVGWGRGTDTQYF
DNA: TGCAGCGTGGGCTGGGGACGGGGGACAGATACGCAGTATTTT
D: -
size: -
V: TRBV29-1
J: TRBJ2-3

CDR3: CASSFRENYGYTF
DNA: TGTGCCAGCAGTTTCCGGGAGAACTATGGCTACACCTTC
D: -
size: -
V: TRBV27
J: TRBJ1-2

CDR3: CASSLAGDPKNIQYF
DNA: TGCGCCAGCAGCTTAGCGGGGGATCCCAAAAACATTCAGTACTTC
D: TRBD2
size: many
V: TRBV5-1
J: TRBJ2-4

CDR3: CASSQEGQDPYEQYF
DNA: TGTGCCAGCAGCCAAGAAGGGCAGGACCCCTACGAGCAGTACTTC
D: -
size: -
V: TRBV4-2
J: TRBJ2-7

CDR3: CASSPRGLAPDTQYF
DNA: TGTGCCAGCAGCCCAAGGGGACTAGCCCCAGATACGCAGTATTTT
D: TRBD2
size: -
V: TRBV6-1
J: TRBJ2-3

CDR3: CASSSGLAGQETQYF
DNA: TGTGCCAGCAGTTCAGGACTAGCGGGGCAAGAGACCCAGTACTTC
D: TRBD2
size: many
V: TRBV12-3/TRBV12-4
J: TRBJ2-5

CDR3: CSAHTAGLGQFF
DNA: TGCAGTGCTCACACAGCAGGATTGGGGCAGTTCTTC
D: -
size: -
V: TRBV20-1
J: TRBJ2-1

CDR3: CASSPGLAGWYEQFF
DNA: TGTGCCAGCAGTCCTGGACTAGCGGGGTGGTACGAGCAGTTCTTC
D: TRBD2
size: -
V: TRBV6-1
J: TRBJ2-1

CDR3: CAISALKTVGETQYF
DNA: TGTGCCATCAGTGCACTGAAGACGGTGGGAGAGACCCAGTACTTC
D: -
size: few
V: TRBV10-3
J: TRBJ2-5

CDR3: CASSEFGDSNNEQFF
DNA: TGTGCCAGCAGTGAGTTTGGAGACAGTAACAATGAGCAGTTCTTC
D: -
size: many
V: TRBV6-1
J: TRBJ2-1

CDR3: CSARDLDEEQFF
DNA: TGCAGTGCTAGAGATCTTGATGAGGAGCAGTTCTTC
D: -
size: many
V: TRBV20-1
J: TRBJ2-1

CDR3: CASSSIAGPHRVTQYF
DNA: TGTGCCAGCAGCTCGATTGCGGGGCCTCATAGGGTGACCCAGTACTTC
D: -
size: many
V: TRBV7-2
J: TRBJ2-5

CDR3: CASSEVYRNTGELFF
DNA: TGCGCCAGCAGTGAGGTGTACAGGAACACCGGGGAGCTGTTTTTT
D: -
size: -
V: TRBV10-1
J: TRBJ2-2

CDR3: CSARGAPGGPTDTQYF
DNA: TGCAGTGCTAGAGGCGCCCCGGGGGGTCCCACAGATACGCAGTATTTT
D: TRBD2
size: -
V: TRBV20-1
J: TRBJ2-3

CDR3: CAISDGEKLFF
DNA: TGTGCCATCAGTGACGGTGAAAAACTGTTTTTT
D: -
size: few
V: TRBV10-3
J: TRBJ1-4

CDR3: CASTIGLPTDTQYF
DNA: TGTGCCAGCACCATCGGGCTACCCACAGATACGCAGTATTTT
D: -
size: many
V: TRBV12-3/TRBV12-4
J: TRBJ2-3

CDR3: CASSSSGFQETQYF
DNA: TGTGCCAGCAGCTCTAGCGGATTCCAAGAGACCCAGTACTTC
D: TRBD2
size: many
V: TRBV7-6
J: TRBJ2-5

CDR3: CASSSRMNTEAFF
DNA: TGTGCCAGCAGTTCCCGAATGAACACTGAAGCTTTCTTT
D: -
size: -
V: TRBV12-3/TRBV12-4
J: TRBJ1-1

CDR3: CASLDAGTGVKETQYF
DNA: TGTGCCAGCCTAGACGCCGGGACAGGGGTAAAAGAGACCCAGTACTTC
D: TRBD1
size: once
V: TRBV28
J: TRBJ2-5

CDR3: CASSLYGTGGTEAFF
DNA: TGTGCCAGCAGCTTGTACGGGACAGGGGGCACTGAAGCTTTCTTT
D: TRBD1
size: many
V: TRBV5-6
J: TRBJ1-1

CDR3: CASSSLGVETQYF
DNA: TGTGCCAGCAGCTCCCTTGGGGTGGAGACCCAGTACTTC
D: -
size: -
V: TRBV12-3/TRBV12-4
J: TRBJ2-5

CDR3: CAIPRACTDTQYF
DNA: TGTGCCATCCCCCGAGCGTGCACAGATACGCAGTATTTT
D: -
size: many
V: TRBV10-3
J: TRBJ2-3

CDR3: CASSPLGGTDTGELFF
DNA: TGTGCCAGCAGCCCCCTAGGCGGGACGGACACCGGGGAGCTGTTTTTT
D: -
size: -
V: TRBV28
J: TRBJ2-2

CDR3: CASSHATGDYGYTF
DNA: TGTGCCAGCAGCCACGCGACAGGGGACTATGGCTACACCTTC
D: TRBD1
size: many
V: TRBV4-2
J: TRBJ1-2

CDR3: CSAGLRSGTGYHEQYF
DNA: TGCAGTGCTGGCCTTCGGTCCGGGACAGGGTACCACGAGCAGTACTTC
D: TRBD1
size: many
V: TRBV20-1
J: TRBJ2-7

CDR3: CASIADRSNYGYTF
DNA: TGTGCCAGCATCGCGGACAGATCTAACTATGGCTACACCTTC
D: -
size: -
V: TRBV2
J: TRBJ1-2

CDR3: CASSFQGLDSPLHF
DNA: TGTGCCAGCAGTTTTCAGGGTTTGGATTCACCCCTCCACTTT
D: -
size: few
V: TRBV12-3/TRBV12-4
J: TRBJ1-6

CDR3: CASSESSSYNEQFF
DNA: TGTGCCAGCAGTGAAAGTAGCTCCTACAATGAGCAGTTCTTC
D: -
size: -
V: TRBV2
J: TRBJ2-1

CDR3: CASRDPPGQNQNIQYF
DNA: TGTGCCAGCAGAGATCCCCCGGGACAAAACCAAAACATTCAGTACTTC
D: -
size: many
V: TRBV6-1
J: TRBJ2-4

CDR3: CASILGGGSYNEQFF
DNA: TGTGCCAGCATCTTAGGAGGGGGCTCCTACAATGAGCAGTTCTTC
D: -
size: many
V: TRBV12-3/TRBV12-4
J: TRBJ2-1

CDR3: CASSRPDGGKSDTQYF
DNA: TGTGCCAGCAGCCGGCCAGACGGTGGAAAGTCAGATACGCAGTATTTT
D: -
size: once
V: TRBV4-2
J: TRBJ2-3

CDR3: CASSADRAYGYTF
DNA: TGCGCCAGCAGTGCGGACAGAGCCTATGGCTACACCTTC
D: -
size: many
V: TRBV10-1
J: TRBJ1-2

CDR3: CASSAKVWQETQYF
DNA: TGTGCCAGCAGCGCAAAGGTTTGGCAAGAGACCCAGTACTTC
D: -
size: many
V: TRBV3-1
J: TRBJ2-5

CDR3: CASSLGGVEDIQYF
DNA: TGTGCCAGCAGCTTAGGAGGGGTGGAAGACATTCAGTACTTC
D: -
size: -
V: TRBV7-2
J: TRBJ2-4

CDR3: CASSPVLRLAGGPLTDTQYF
DNA: TGTGCCAGCAGCCCCGTTTTACGACTAGCGGGGGGGCCTCTCACAGATACGCAGTATTTT
D: TRBD2
size: many
V: TRBV4-2
J: TRBJ2-3

CDR3: CATSFLRDTQYF
DNA: TGTGCCACCAGCTTCCTTCGGGATACGCAGTATTTT
D: -
size: -
V: TRBV15
J: TRBJ2-3

CDR3: CSVDSKRGTDTQYF
DNA: TGCAGCGTTGATTCCAAAAGGGGCACAGATACGCAGTATTTT
D: -
size: many
V: TRBV29-1
J: TRBJ2-3

CDR3: CAIKAPGQETQYF
DNA: TGTGCCATCAAGGCCCCAGGTCAAGAGACCCAGTACTTC
D: -
size: few
V: TRBV10-3
J: TRBJ2-5

CDR3: CASSPANRVTEAFF
DNA: TGTGCCAGCAGCCCTGCAAACAGGGTCACTGAAGCTTTCTTT
D: -
size: many
V: TRBV28
J: TRBJ1-1

CDR3: CASSVGTASYNEQFF
DNA: TGCGCCAGCAGCGTAGGAACAGCCTCCTACAATGAGCAGTTCTTC
D: -
size: -
V: TRBV5-1
J: TRBJ2-1

CDR3: CASSLASPAQPQHF
DNA: TGTGCCAGCAGCTTAGCTTCCCCTGCTCAGCCCCAGCATTTT
D: -
size: few
V: TRBV12-3/TRBV12-4
J: TRBJ1-5

CDR3: CASSVGGLVYNEQFF
DNA: TGTGCCAGCAGCGTAGGAGGACTAGTCTACAATGAGCAGTTCTTC
D: TRBD2
size: -
V: TRBV9
J: TRBJ2-1

CDR3: CSARLRSRWESEQYF
DNA: TGCAGTGCTAGGTTACGCAGCCGATGGGAGTCCGAGCAGTACTTC
D: -
size: few
V: TRBV20-1
J: TRBJ2-7

CDR3: CASSNPTQETQYF
DNA: TGCGCCAGCAGCAACCCGACTCAAGAGACCCAGTACTTC
D: -
size: many
V: TRBV5-1
J: TRBJ2-5